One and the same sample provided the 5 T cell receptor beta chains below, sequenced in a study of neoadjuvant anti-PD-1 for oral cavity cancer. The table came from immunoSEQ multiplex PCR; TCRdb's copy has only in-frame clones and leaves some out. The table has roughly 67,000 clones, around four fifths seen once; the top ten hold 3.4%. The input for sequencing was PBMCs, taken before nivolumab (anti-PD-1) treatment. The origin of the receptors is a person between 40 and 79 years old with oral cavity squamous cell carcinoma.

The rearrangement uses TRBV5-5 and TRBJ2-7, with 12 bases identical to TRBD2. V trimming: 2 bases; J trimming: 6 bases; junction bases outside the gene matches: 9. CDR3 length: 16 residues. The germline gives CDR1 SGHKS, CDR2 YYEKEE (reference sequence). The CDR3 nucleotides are TGTGCCAGCAGCTTTCGTCGACTAGCGGGAGATCGCGAGCAGTACTTC. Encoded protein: CASSFRRLAGDREQYF.

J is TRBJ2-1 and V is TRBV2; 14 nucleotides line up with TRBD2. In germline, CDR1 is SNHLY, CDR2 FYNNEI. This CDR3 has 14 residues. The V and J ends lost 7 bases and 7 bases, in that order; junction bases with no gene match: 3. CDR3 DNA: TGTGCCAGCATCAGGACTAGCGGGGGGAATGAGCAGTTCTTC. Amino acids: CASIRTSGGNEQFF.

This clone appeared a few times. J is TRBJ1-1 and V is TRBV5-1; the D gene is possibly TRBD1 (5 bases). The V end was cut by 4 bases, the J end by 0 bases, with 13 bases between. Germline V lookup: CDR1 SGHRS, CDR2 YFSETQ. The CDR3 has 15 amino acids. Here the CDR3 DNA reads TGCGCCAGCAGCCCCGAGGGGTTAATGAACACTGAAGCTTTCTTT. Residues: CASSPEGLMNTEAFF. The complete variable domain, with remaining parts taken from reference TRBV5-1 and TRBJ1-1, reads KAGVTQTPRYLIKTRGQQVTLSCSPISGHRSVSWYQQTPGQGLQFLFEYFSETQRNKGNFPGRFSGRQFSNSRSEMNVSTLELGDSALYLCASSPEGLMNTEAFFGQGTRLTVV.

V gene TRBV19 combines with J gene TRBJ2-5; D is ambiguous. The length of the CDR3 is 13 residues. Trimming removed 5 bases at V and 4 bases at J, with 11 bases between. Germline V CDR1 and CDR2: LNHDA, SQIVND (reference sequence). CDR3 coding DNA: TGTGCCAGTAGTCTGGAGCTATTAGAGACCCAGTACTTC. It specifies CASSLELLETQYF.

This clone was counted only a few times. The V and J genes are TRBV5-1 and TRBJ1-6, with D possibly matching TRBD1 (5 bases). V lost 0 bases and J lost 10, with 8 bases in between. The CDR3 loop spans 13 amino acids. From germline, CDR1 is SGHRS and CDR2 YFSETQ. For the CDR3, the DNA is TGCGCCAGCAGCTTGGCGGGACGGTCACCCCTCCACTTT. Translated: CASSLAGRSPLHF.